One and the same sample provided the 17 T cell receptor beta chains below, sequenced in a study of blood T cell repertoires in COVID-19. Clones were sequenced by immunoSEQ multiplex PCR, and TCRdb holds only the in-frame ones, with some missing. This table holds tens of thousands of clones, about 85% found once. What was sequenced was peripheral blood. All receptors derive from a man aged 60-69 years with COVID-19, enrolled during active disease.

The DNA for the CDR3 is TGTGCCAGCAGCCCAAGGGGAGGGGCTGGGGGACTTCAAGAGACCCAGTACTTC. This gives the protein CASSPRGGAGGLQETQYF. The chain joins TRBV7-8 to TRBJ2-5; TRBD2 agrees at 7 bases. Germline CDR1 SGHVS, CDR2 FQNEAQ. This CDR3 comprises 18 residues. Losses at the gene ends were 5 bases for V and 2 bases for J; bases not matched to a gene: 17.

This chain uses TRBV5-1 with TRBJ1-1; TRBD1 might be the D (6 bases). V was trimmed by 1 base and J by 1 base, leaving 14 bases between them. Germline V CDR1 and CDR2: SGHRS, YFSETQ. CDR3 size: 16 residues. CDR3 in DNA: TGCGCCAGCAGCTTGAATAACCCAGGGGCGAACACTGAAGCTTTCTTT. Its translation: CASSLNNPGANTEAFF.

V and J are TRBV29-1 and TRBJ2-7, with TRBD2 identical over 11 bases. Germline V gene sequence: CDR1 SQVTM, CDR2 ANQGSEA. V dropped 6 bases and J dropped 3; count of bases not matched to a gene: 13. This CDR3 region has 16 residues. In nucleotides, the CDR3 is TGCAGCGTGGAACTAGCGGGGGCTCAGGGGGGCTACGAGCAGTACTTC. It is translated as CSVELAGAQGGYEQYF.

This clone has just one count. V and J are TRBV11-2 and TRBJ2-4; 14 nucleotides match TRBD2. The trim removed 6 bases at V and 4 bases at J, leaving 20 bases unmatched. CDR3 size: 21 residues. Per the germline V gene, CDR1 is SGHAT and CDR2 is FQNNGV. The CDR3 here is CASSFDRLAGGPRRAKNIQYF. The CDR3 DNA reads TGTGCCAGCAGTTTCGATCGACTAGCGGGAGGGCCCAGGAGGGCAAAAAACATTCAGTACTTC.

This chain connects TRBV6-5 to TRBJ1-4; unclear D gene. Trimming removed 6 bases from V and 3 bases from J, with 11 bases in between. Germline V lookup: CDR1 MNHEY, CDR2 SVGAGI. The CDR3 is 14 residues long. The CDR3 nucleotides read TGTGCCAGCAGGGAGCGGAATTCTAATGAAAAACTGTTTTTT. It encodes CASRERNSNEKLFF.

This clone was observed a single time. The V gene is TRBV29-1, the J gene TRBJ2-1; D remains unclear. The CDR3 sequence is 13 residues long. Germline V lookup: CDR1 SQVTM, CDR2 ANQGSEA. Trimming pared 6 bases from V and 5 bases from J, leaving 14 bases between. CDR3 loop: CSVTRRLHNEQFF. CDR3 bases: TGCAGCGTGACGAGGAGACTTCACAATGAGCAGTTCTTC.

The rearrangement uses TRBV15 and TRBJ2-5, with no clear D. CDR3 length equals 14 residues. Germline V CDR1 and CDR2: LNHNV, YYDKDF (reference sequence). Trimming removed 3 bases at V and 4 bases at J, with 12 bases between. The CDR3 here is CATSSWASRETQYF. CDR3 DNA: TGTGCCACCAGCAGTTGGGCCTCCAGAGAGACCCAGTACTTC.

The chain uses TRBV27 and TRBJ2-7; 12 bases align to TRBD2. After removal of 5 bases from V and 5 bases from J, the junction contained 10 bases not matched to a gene. CDR1 and CDR2 (germline): MNHEY, SMNVEV (reference sequence). The CDR3 loop spans 16 amino acids. Here the CDR3 reads CASSRLAGDRGHEQYF. The CDR3 DNA reads as TGTGCCAGCAGTAGACTAGCGGGAGATCGTGGCCACGAGCAGTACTTC.

The rearrangement uses TRBV18 and TRBJ2-1; 13 bases are a match to TRBD2. The germline V gene encodes CDR1 KGHSH and CDR2 LQKENI. The CDR3 contains 18 residues. V gave up 2 bases and J gave up 7 bases; unmatched junction bases: 11. The CDR3 nucleotides read TGTGCCAGCTCACCAATAGGGACTAGCGGGAATCTCAGAAATGAGCAGTTCTTC. Protein: CASSPIGTSGNLRNEQFF.

As DNA, the CDR3 is TGTGCCAGCAGTTCGGGAACCTCCGGGGAGCTGTTTTTT. This gives the protein CASSSGTSGELFF. The V call is TRBV28, the J call TRBJ2-2; maybe TRBD2 (5 bases). The CDR3 is made up of 13 amino acids. Looked up from germline, CDR1 is MDHEN and CDR2 is SYDVKM. The ends were cut back, 4 bases at V and 6 bases at J, with 9 bases in the middle. Full variable domain (missing parts from reference TRBV28 and TRBJ2-2): DVKVTQSSRYLVKRTGEKVFLECVQDMDHENMFWYRQDPGLGLRLIYFSYDVKMKEKGDIPEGYSVSREKKERFSLILESASTNQTSMYLCASSSGTSGELFFGEGSRLTVL.

The CDR3 protein is CASSGRGNTEAFF. The CDR3 nucleotides read TGTGCCAGCAGTGGACGGGGTAACACTGAAGCTTTCTTT. V is TRBV27 and J is TRBJ1-1; D not resolved. This CDR3 is built from 13 residues. CDR1 and CDR2 from the germline V gene are MNHEY and SMNVEV (reference sequence). With 5 bases removed from V and 2 bases from J, the gap between germline ends came to 9 bases.

The chain carries TRBV30 and TRBJ2-1; D remains ambiguous. V was cut by 5 bases and J by 2 bases, with 7 bases left in between. Germline CDR1 reads GTSNPN; CDR2 reads SVGIG (reference sequence). The CDR3 covers 12 residues. As DNA, the CDR3 is TGTGCCTGGGGCCCTACCTACAATGAGCAGTTCTTC. Translation: CAWGPTYNEQFF.

The chain carries TRBV28 and TRBJ1-3; 9 nucleotides line up with TRBD1. Germline V gene sequence: CDR1 MDHEN, CDR2 SYDVKM. J was trimmed by 3 bases and V by 11 bases; bases with no gene match: 5. The CDR3 contains 13 residues. CDR3 DNA sequence: TGTGCCGAGGGGACAGGGCGTGGAAACACCATATATTTT. This sequence encodes CAEGTGRGNTIYF.

In nucleotides, the CDR3 is TGTGCCAGCAGCCAGATCCTCCGGACTAGCTTTGCACAAGAGACCCAGTACTTC. Amino acids: CASSQILRTSFAQETQYF. V and J are TRBV6-7 and TRBJ2-5; 8 bases align to TRBD2. TRBV6-7 is labeled an ORF, and its function is uncertain. J was trimmed by 2 bases and V by 6 bases; bases with no gene match: 17. The CDR3 contains 18 residues.

V is TRBV6-5 and J is TRBJ2-5, with 8 bases matching TRBD2. Germline V lookup: CDR1 MNHEY, CDR2 SVGAGI. This CDR3 is built from 14 residues. The ends lost 6 bases at V and 5 bases at J; junction bases unmatched: 8. The CDR3 DNA reads TGTGCCAGCAGGGCGGGGGGTACCTGGGAGACCCAGTACTTC. Translation gives CASRAGGTWETQYF.

The V gene is TRBV27, the J gene TRBJ1-1; tentative D call: TRBD1 (6 bases). In germline, CDR1 is MNHEY, CDR2 SMNVEV (reference sequence). The V gene lost 4 bases and the J gene lost 3 bases, with 18 bases spanning the gap. The CDR3 has 16 amino acids. CDR3 sequence (DNA): TGTGCCAGCAGTTCCCCTGAGACAGGCCGGTACACTGAAGCTTTCTTT. It translates to CASSSPETGRYTEAFF.

The genes are TRBV6-5 and TRBJ2-5, with TRBD2 identical over 7 bases. CDR3 length equals 15 residues. Looked up from germline, CDR1 is MNHEY and CDR2 is SVGAGI. V lost 4 bases to trimming and J lost 3 bases; unmatched junction nucleotides: 8. The CDR3 loop reads CASSSIAGLKETQYF. The CDR3 DNA reads TGTGCCAGCAGTTCCATAGCGGGTTTGAAAGAGACCCAGTACTTC.